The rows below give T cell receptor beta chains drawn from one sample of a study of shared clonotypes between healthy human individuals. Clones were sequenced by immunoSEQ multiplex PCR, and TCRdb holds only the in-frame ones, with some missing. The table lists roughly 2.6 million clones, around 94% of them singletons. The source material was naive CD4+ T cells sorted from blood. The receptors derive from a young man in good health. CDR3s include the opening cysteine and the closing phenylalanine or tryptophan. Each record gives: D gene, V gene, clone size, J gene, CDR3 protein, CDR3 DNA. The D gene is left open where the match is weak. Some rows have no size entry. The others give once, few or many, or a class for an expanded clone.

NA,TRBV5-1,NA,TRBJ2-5,CASSLEGTGGLSGSQYF,TGCGCCAGCAGCTTGGAGGGAACCGGGGGGCTGAGTGGGTCCCAGTACTTC
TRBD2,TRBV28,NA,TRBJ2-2,CASNIGGVMTGELFF,TGTGCCAGCAACATTGGGGGGGTGATGACCGGGGAGCTGTTTTTT
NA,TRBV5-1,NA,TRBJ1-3,CASSLVQGAGNTIYF,TGCGCCAGCAGCTTAGTTCAAGGAGCGGGAAACACCATATATTTT
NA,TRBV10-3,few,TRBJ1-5,CAISDGPLGQPQHF,TGTGCCATCAGTGATGGGCCGCTAGGTCAGCCCCAGCATTTT
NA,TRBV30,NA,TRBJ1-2,CAWSVRQANYGYTF,TGTGCCTGGAGTGTACGACAGGCTAACTATGGCTACACCTTC
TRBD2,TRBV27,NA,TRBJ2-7,CASSPSGRAGEQYF,TGTGCCAGCAGCCCTAGCGGGAGGGCCGGCGAGCAGTACTTC
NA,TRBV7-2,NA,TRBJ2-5,CASSSATVTQYF,TGTGCCAGCAGCTCGGCTACCGTGACCCAGTACTTC
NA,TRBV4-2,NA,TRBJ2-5,CASSRTAMETQYF,TGTGCCAGCAGCCGCACGGCTATGGAGACCCAGTACTTC
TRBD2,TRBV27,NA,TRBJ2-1,CASTRTSGTEQFF,TGTGCCAGCACCCGGACTAGCGGGACTGAGCAGTTCTTC
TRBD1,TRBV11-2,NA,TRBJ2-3,CASSFLDRGLADTQYF,TGTGCCAGCAGCTTCCTCGACAGGGGGTTGGCAGATACGCAGTATTTT
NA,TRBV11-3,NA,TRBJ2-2,CASSLEYGQNTGELFF,TGTGCCAGCAGCTTAGAATATGGGCAGAACACCGGGGAGCTGTTTTTT